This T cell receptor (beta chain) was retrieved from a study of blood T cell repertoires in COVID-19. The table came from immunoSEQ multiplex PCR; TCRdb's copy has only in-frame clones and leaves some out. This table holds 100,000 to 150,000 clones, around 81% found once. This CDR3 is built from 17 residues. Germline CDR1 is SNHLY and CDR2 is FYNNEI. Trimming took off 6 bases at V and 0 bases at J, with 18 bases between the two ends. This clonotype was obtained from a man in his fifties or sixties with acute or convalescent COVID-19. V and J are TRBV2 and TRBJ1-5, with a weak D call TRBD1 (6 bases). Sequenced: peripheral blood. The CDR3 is CASSRFQGSNSNQPQHF. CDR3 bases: TGTGCCAGCAGCCGTTTTCAGGGGTCGAATAGCAATCAGCCCCAGCATTTT.